Listed below are T cell receptor beta chains from one sample, sequenced in a study of cytomegalovirus exposure and HLA in healthy donors. Assay used: immunoSEQ multiplex PCR; TCRdb lists only in-frame clones, some missing. This sample has 250,000 to 350,000 clones, with roughly 85% found just once. The source material was PBMCs. The receptors derive from a man aged 35-49 years in good health and CMV-seropositive. The CDR3 runs from the conserved cysteine through the conserved F or W. A D gene is named only where the DNA matches it firmly. Size is omitted from some rows. Given values are once, few, many or a class for expanded clones.

v_call	d_call	clone_size	j_call	cdr3_aa	cdr3_nt
TRBV6-6	TRBD1	NA	TRBJ2-7	CASSYGTGGQSEQYF	TGTGCCAGCAGTTACGGGACAGGGGGCCAATCCGAGCAGTACTTC
TRBV7-8	TRBD1	NA	TRBJ1-1	CASSKRDRTTEAFF	TGTGCCAGCAGTAAGCGGGACAGGACCACTGAAGCTTTCTTT
TRBV5-6	TRBD1	NA	TRBJ2-5	CASSPGQGAETQYF	TGTGCCAGCAGCCCGGGACAGGGGGCAGAGACCCAGTACTTC
TRBV6-5	NA	NA	TRBJ2-7	CASSRDDEQYF	TGTGCCAGCAGCCGAGATGACGAGCAGTACTTC
TRBV6-5	TRBD2	NA	TRBJ2-1	CASSYSGEVEQFF	TGTGCCAGCAGTTATAGCGGGGAGGTTGAGCAGTTCTTC
TRBV28	NA	few	TRBJ1-2	CASSYSGGYYGYTF	TGTGCCAGCAGTTACTCGGGGGGCTACTATGGCTACACCTTC
TRBV28	NA	NA	TRBJ1-1	CASSLWPGSSDTEAFF	TGTGCCAGCAGTTTATGGCCAGGCAGTTCCGACACTGAAGCTTTCTTT
TRBV28	NA	NA	TRBJ1-1	CASSFAGLNTEAFF	TGTGCCAGCAGTTTCGCGGGATTGAACACTGAAGCTTTCTTT
TRBV7-8	TRBD2	NA	TRBJ2-5	CASSPRLAGGPRETQYF	TGTGCCAGCAGCCCACGTTTGGCGGGAGGGCCGAGGGAGACCCAGTACTTC
TRBV5-1	TRBD1	NA	TRBJ2-7	CASSLLGGNRGEYF	TGCGCCAGCAGCTTGCTCGGGGGAAACAGGGGGGAGTACTTC
TRBV19	NA	NA	TRBJ2-7	CASSILVGYEQYF	TGTGCCAGTAGTATATTAGTTGGCTACGAGCAGTACTTC
TRBV18	TRBD1	NA	TRBJ1-5	CASSVPGTGGGKPQHF	TGTGCCAGCTCAGTGCCCGGGACAGGGGGCGGGAAGCCCCAGCATTTT
TRBV28	NA	NA	TRBJ1-5	CASSFSGRNQPQHF	TGTGCCAGCAGTTTCTCAGGGCGCAATCAGCCCCAGCATTTT
TRBV18	NA	NA	TRBJ2-1	CAGSDSFYNEQFF	TGTGCCGGCTCGGACTCGTTCTACAATGAGCAGTTCTTC
TRBV6-5	TRBD1	few	TRBJ2-7	CASSFRDRVYEQYF	TGTGCCAGCAGTTTCCGGGACAGGGTCTACGAGCAGTACTTC
TRBV18	TRBD1	few	TRBJ2-7	CASSGQGGEQYF	TGTGCCAGCTCAGGACAGGGGGGCGAGCAGTACTTC
TRBV19	NA	NA	TRBJ1-2	CATLGSTGFHGYTF	TGTGCCACCTTGGGGTCAACAGGGTTTCATGGCTACACCTTC
TRBV21-1	NA	NA	TRBJ2-7	CASSKARGISYEQYF	TGTGCCAGCAGCAAAGCCCGCGGTATCTCCTACGAGCAGTACTTC
TRBV4-1	TRBD1	NA	TRBJ1-2	CASSQNRDRAGYTF	TGCGCCAGCAGCCAAAACCGGGACAGGGCTGGCTACACCTTC
TRBV29-1	NA	NA	TRBJ2-7	CSVTGDEGRDEQYF	TGCAGCGTGACGGGGGATGAGGGTCGGGACGAGCAGTACTTC
TRBV2	TRBD1	NA	TRBJ2-7	CASSIAGTGGSEQYF	TGTGCCAGCAGCATAGCCGGGACAGGGGGCAGCGAGCAGTACTTC
TRBV4-1	TRBD2	NA	TRBJ2-7	CASSHQVHLAGVSYEQYF	TGCGCCAGCAGCCATCAGGTTCATCTAGCGGGAGTCTCCTACGAGCAGTACTTC
TRBV7-9	NA	few	TRBJ1-1	CATSLGSTGEAFF	TGTGCCACCAGCCTTGGCTCCACAGGGGAAGCTTTCTTT
TRBV7-9	NA	few	TRBJ2-4	CASSLVQGQNIQYF	TGTGCCAGCAGCTTAGTGCAGGGTCAAAACATTCAGTACTTC
TRBV18	TRBD2	NA	TRBJ2-7	CASSLPPSGVPYEQYF	TGTGCCAGCTCACTTCCCCCTAGCGGGGTCCCCTACGAGCAGTACTTC
TRBV28	TRBD1	NA	TRBJ1-2	CASSQRGRLYGYTF	TGTGCCAGCAGTCAGAGGGGGCGCCTCTATGGCTACACCTTC
TRBV28	NA	NA	TRBJ1-4	CASRTGAGTPEKLFF	TGTGCCAGCAGGACCGGTGCCGGGACACCTGAAAAACTGTTTTTT
TRBV27	NA	NA	TRBJ2-7	CATRFQGTVGYEQYF	TGTGCCACCCGATTCCAGGGGACGGTAGGCTACGAGCAGTACTTC
TRBV28	NA	NA	TRBJ2-7	CASSFTASYEQYF	TGTGCCAGCAGTTTCACAGCTTCCTACGAGCAGTACTTC
TRBV28	TRBD1	NA	TRBJ2-7	CASSGWDRSSYEQYF	TGTGCCAGCAGTGGCTGGGACAGGAGCTCCTACGAGCAGTACTTC